One and the same sample provided the 4 T cell receptor beta chains below, sequenced in a study of cytomegalovirus exposure and HLA in healthy donors. Vbeta (60) and Jbeta (13) primers were used in the PCR. Generated by immunoSEQ multiplex PCR, the TCRdb table keeps only in-frame clones and is missing some. The repertoire holds about 260,000 clones, with 80% to 90% as singletons. Sequenced: PBMCs. These receptors originate from a woman in her forties in good health and CMV-seropositive.

The V gene is TRBV12-5, the J gene TRBJ2-1; 9 bases are a match to TRBD2. Germline lookup yields CDR1 LGHNT and CDR2 FRNRAP. J lost 7 bases, V lost 1 base, and 8 bases had no gene match. The CDR3 spans 16 residues. CDR3 amino acids: CASGLEAGGLGNEQFF. CDR3 bases: TGTGCTAGTGGTTTGGAGGCGGGAGGGCTTGGGAATGAGCAGTTCTTC.

V usage is TRBV7-9 and J usage is TRBJ1-2; 8 positions match TRBD1. Germline loops: CDR1 SEHNR, CDR2 FQNEAQ (reference sequence). The V segment lost 7 bases and the J segment 3 bases; nucleotides outside the gene matches: 10. The CDR3 runs to 15 residues. This CDR3 is CASKTTDRVDYGYTF. The CDR3 coding sequence is TGTGCCAGCAAAACGACGGACAGGGTCGACTATGGCTACACCTTC.

In the case of this clone: This CDR3 is also generated by other DNA sequences in the sample. The rearrangement links TRBV27 to TRBJ2-1; weak D call: TRBD1 (6 bases). Trimming took off 6 bases at V and 0 bases at J, with 9 bases between the two ends. Germline V gives CDR1 MNHEY, CDR2 SMNVEV (reference sequence). The CDR3 extends over 14 amino acids. CDR3 in DNA: TGTGCCAGCAGCCTAGGGGGCTCCTACAATGAGCAGTTCTTC. Translated: CASSLGGSYNEQFF.

The J gene is TRBJ1-4, the V gene TRBV19; D is ambiguous. The germline V gene encodes CDR1 LNHDA and CDR2 SQIVND (reference sequence). V dropped 1 base and J dropped 5 bases, with 11 bases sitting between them. The CDR3 is 15 residues long. CDR3: CASSIVAMSNEKLFF. CDR3 nucleotide sequence: TGTGCCAGTAGTATAGTGGCAATGTCGAATGAAAAACTGTTTTTT.